This T cell receptor beta chain was retrieved from a study of CD8 T cells in ankylosing spondylitis. The study's findings and limits: There were earlier reports of some motif variants in reactive arthritis synovial fluid and blood.

In regard to this clonotype: Its antigen is unknown.

Germline V lookup: CDR1 SGHDN, CDR2 FVKESK. Trimming removed 4 bases from V and 5 bases from J, with 11 bases in between. The CDR3 totals 13 residues. TCRdb re-called the 5' RACE reads with MiXCR, one entry per CDR3 protein. The data hold about 360,000 distinct CDR3 sequences, with roughly 20% observed a single time. Sequenced input: blood, either unsorted or a sorted T cell fraction (not recorded which). The sequence came from a male donor with ankylosing spondylitis or in good health (not recorded which). The J gene is TRBJ2-5, the V gene TRBV14; D might be TRBD1 or TRBD2, each matching 6 bases. The chain's CDR3 is CASSRGAAETQYF. In DNA form, the CDR3 reads TGTGCCAGCAGCCGGGGGGCGGCGGAGACCCAGTACTTC.